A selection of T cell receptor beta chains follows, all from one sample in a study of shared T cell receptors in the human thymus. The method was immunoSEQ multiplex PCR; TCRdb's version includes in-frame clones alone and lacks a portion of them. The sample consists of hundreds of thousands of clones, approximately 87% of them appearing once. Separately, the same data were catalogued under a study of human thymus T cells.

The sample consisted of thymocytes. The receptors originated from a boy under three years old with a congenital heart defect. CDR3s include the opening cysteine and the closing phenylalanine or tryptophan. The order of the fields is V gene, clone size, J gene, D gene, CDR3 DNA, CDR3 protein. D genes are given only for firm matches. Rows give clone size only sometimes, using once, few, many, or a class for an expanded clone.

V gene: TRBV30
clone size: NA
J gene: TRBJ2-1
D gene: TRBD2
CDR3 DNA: TGTGCCTGGGATCTAGCGGGAGAAAGCTCCTACAATGAGCAGTTCTTC
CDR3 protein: CAWDLAGESSYNEQFF

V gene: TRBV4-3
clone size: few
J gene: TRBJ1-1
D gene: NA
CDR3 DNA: TGCGCCAGCAGCCAAGATAGAACAGACACTGAAGCTTTCTTT
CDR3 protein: CASSQDRTDTEAFF

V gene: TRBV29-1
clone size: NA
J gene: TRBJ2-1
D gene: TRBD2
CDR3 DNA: TGCAGCGTTGAGAGGGGACTAGCGGACTTCGGGGAGCAGTTCTTC
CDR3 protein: CSVERGLADFGEQFF

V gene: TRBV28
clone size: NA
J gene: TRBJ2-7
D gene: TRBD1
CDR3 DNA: TGTGCCAGCAGTCCGAGAGGCAGGGGGCGACGTTGGGTCCGTACATGGTACTTC
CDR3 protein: CASSPRGRGRRWVRTWYF

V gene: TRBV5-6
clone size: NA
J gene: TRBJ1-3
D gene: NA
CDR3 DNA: TGTGCCAGCAGCTTGGGGGCAAACTCTGGAAACACCATATATTTT
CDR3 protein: CASSLGANSGNTIYF

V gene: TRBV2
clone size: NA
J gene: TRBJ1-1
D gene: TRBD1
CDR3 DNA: TGTGCCAGCAGTCAACTGACAGGGACGGGTGAAGCTTTCTTT
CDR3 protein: CASSQLTGTGEAFF

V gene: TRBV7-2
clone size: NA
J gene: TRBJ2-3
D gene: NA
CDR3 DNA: TGTGCCAGCAGCTTGGATTTCCGGAGCGGATCTTCGACAGATACGCAGTATTTT
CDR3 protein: CASSLDFRSGSSTDTQYF

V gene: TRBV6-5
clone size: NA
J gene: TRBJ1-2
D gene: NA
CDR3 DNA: TGTGCCACCTCAACCGGGACTCCCTATGGCTACACCTTC
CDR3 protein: CATSTGTPYGYTF

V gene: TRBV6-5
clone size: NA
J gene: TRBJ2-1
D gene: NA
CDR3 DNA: TGTGCCAGCAGGGCAGCCTACAATGAGCAGTTCTTC
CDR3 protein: CASRAAYNEQFF

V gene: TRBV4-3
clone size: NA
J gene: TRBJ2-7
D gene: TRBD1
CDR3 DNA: TGCGCCAGCAGCGTCCGGGACAGGGTGGACCACGAGCAGTACTTC
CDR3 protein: CASSVRDRVDHEQYF

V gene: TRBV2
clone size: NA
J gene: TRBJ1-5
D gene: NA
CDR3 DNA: TGTGCCAGCAGATACCGAAAAACACTGGACTTAGTAAGCAATCAGCCCCAGCATTTT
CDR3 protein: CASRYRKTLDLVSNQPQHF

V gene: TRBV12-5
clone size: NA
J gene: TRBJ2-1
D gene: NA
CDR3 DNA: TGTGCTAGTGGAACGGCCGGGGGTAGGGAGTTCTTC
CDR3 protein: CASGTAGGREFF

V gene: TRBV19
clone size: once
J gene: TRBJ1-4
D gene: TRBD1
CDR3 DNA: TGTGCCAGTAGTACGCGGGGGACAGGACGAAATGAAAAACTGTTTTTT
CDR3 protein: CASSTRGTGRNEKLFF

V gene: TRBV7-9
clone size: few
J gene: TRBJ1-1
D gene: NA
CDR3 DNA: TGTGCCAGCAGCTTAGGCCAGGGTAACACTGAAGCTTTCTTT
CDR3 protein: CASSLGQGNTEAFF

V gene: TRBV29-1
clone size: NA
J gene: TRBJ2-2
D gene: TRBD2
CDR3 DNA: TGCAGCGTTGAAGATCGGAGGGAAAAGGGACTAGCGGGCCTTCCCGGGGAGCTGTTTTTT
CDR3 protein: CSVEDRREKGLAGLPGELFF

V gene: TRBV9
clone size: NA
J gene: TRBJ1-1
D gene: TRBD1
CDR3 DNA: TGTGCCAGCAGCCCCCAGGGGGGAACAGGAGGCACTGAAGCTTTCTTT
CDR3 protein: CASSPQGGTGGTEAFF

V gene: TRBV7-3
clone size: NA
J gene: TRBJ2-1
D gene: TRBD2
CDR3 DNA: TGTGCCAGCAGCTTAACCTTACTAGCGGGGGCCTCCTACAATGAGCAGTTCTTC
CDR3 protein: CASSLTLLAGASYNEQFF

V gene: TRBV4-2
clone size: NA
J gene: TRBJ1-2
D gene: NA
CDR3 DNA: TGTGCCAGCAGCCAAGAAAGGCCAGGGGAAGGCTACCCCTTC
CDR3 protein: CASSQERPGEGYPF

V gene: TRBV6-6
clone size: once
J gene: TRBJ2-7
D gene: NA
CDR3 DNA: TGTGCCAGCAGTTTTCACGCCGGGACTGACAAGTACGAGCAGTACTTC
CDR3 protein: CASSFHAGTDKYEQYF

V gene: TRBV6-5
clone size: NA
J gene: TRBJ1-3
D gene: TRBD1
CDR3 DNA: TGTGCCAGCCGCCCCAGGGGGGCGAACGGAAACACCATATATTTT
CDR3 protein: CASRPRGANGNTIYF

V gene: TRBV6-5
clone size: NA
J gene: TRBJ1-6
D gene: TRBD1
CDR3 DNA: TGTGCCAGCAGTGAGACAGGGCGGAATTCCCCCCTCCACTTT
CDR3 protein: CASSETGRNSPLHF

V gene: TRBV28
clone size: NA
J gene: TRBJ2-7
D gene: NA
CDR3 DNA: TGTGCCAGCAGTTTTAACGGGAGATACTGGGAGCAGTACTTC
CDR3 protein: CASSFNGRYWEQYF

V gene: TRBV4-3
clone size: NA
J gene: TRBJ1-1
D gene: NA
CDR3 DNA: TGCGCCAGCAGCCGACACAGGGTTGCGGGCACTGAAGCTTTCTTT
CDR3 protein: CASSRHRVAGTEAFF

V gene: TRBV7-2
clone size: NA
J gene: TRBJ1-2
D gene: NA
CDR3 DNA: TGTGCCAGCAGCTTAATGTGGAGCTATGGCTACACCTTC
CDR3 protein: CASSLMWSYGYTF

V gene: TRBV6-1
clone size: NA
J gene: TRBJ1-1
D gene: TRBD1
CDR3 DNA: TGTGCCAGCAGTTCGGTCAGGGGGCTGAACACTGAAGCTTTCTTT
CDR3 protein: CASSSVRGLNTEAFF